Listed below are T cell receptor beta chains from one sample, sequenced in a study of T cell responses to AZD1222 COVID-19 vaccine. The data were produced by immunoSEQ multiplex PCR, yet TCRdb's version contains in-frame clones alone and is incomplete. The sample holds some 50,000 clones, approximately 86% seen once. This material consisted of peripheral blood, taken on day 0 of AZD1222 vaccination. The receptors come from an adult in good health. The CDR3 runs from the conserved cysteine through the conserved F or W. The order of the fields is clone size, V gene, D gene, J gene, CDR3 DNA, CDR3 protein. D genes are given only for firm matches. Rows give clone size only sometimes, using once, few, many, or a class for an expanded clone.

clone_size: .; v_call: TRBV2; d_call: TRBD1; j_call: TRBJ1-2; cdr3_nt: TGTGCCAGCAGTGCGACAGGGGACTATGGCTACACCTTC; cdr3_aa: CASSATGDYGYTF
clone_size: .; v_call: TRBV4-2; d_call: .; j_call: TRBJ1-3; cdr3_nt: TGTGCCAGCAGCCCCCGGGGGCGGGACTCTGGAAACACCATATATTTT; cdr3_aa: CASSPRGRDSGNTIYF
clone_size: .; v_call: TRBV5-4; d_call: TRBD2; j_call: TRBJ2-2; cdr3_nt: TGTGCCAGCAGCCACGGGAGGGGACAACTCACCGGGGAGCTGTTTTTT; cdr3_aa: CASSHGRGQLTGELFF
clone_size: once; v_call: TRBV12-3/TRBV12-4; d_call: .; j_call: TRBJ2-7; cdr3_nt: TGTGCCAGCAGTCTTATGGCCTACGAGCAGTACTTC; cdr3_aa: CASSLMAYEQYF
clone_size: .; v_call: TRBV7-7; d_call: .; j_call: TRBJ2-3; cdr3_nt: TGTGCTAGCAGCTTAGATGGCACAGATACGCAGTATTTT; cdr3_aa: CASSLDGTDTQYF
clone_size: .; v_call: TRBV27; d_call: .; j_call: TRBJ1-3; cdr3_nt: TGTGCCAGCAGTAGTACGTTCTCTGGAAACACCATATATTTT; cdr3_aa: CASSSTFSGNTIYF
clone_size: .; v_call: TRBV19; d_call: TRBD1; j_call: TRBJ1-4; cdr3_nt: TGTGCCAGTAGTATAGCGGGACAGGGTAATGAAAAACTGTTTTTT; cdr3_aa: CASSIAGQGNEKLFF
clone_size: .; v_call: TRBV27; d_call: TRBD1; j_call: TRBJ1-6; cdr3_nt: TGTGCCAGCAGTAGCGGGACAGCTAATTCACCCCTCCACTTT; cdr3_aa: CASSSGTANSPLHF
clone_size: .; v_call: TRBV5-6; d_call: .; j_call: TRBJ2-5; cdr3_nt: TGTGCCAGCAGCCGGGTCTTTCAAGAGACCCAGTACTTC; cdr3_aa: CASSRVFQETQYF
clone_size: .; v_call: TRBV5-1; d_call: .; j_call: TRBJ2-5; cdr3_nt: TGCGCCAGCAGCTTCGGGGAAGGTTGGGAGACCCAGTACTTC; cdr3_aa: CASSFGEGWETQYF
clone_size: .; v_call: TRBV3-1/TRBV3-2; d_call: .; j_call: TRBJ1-5; cdr3_nt: TGTGCCAGCAGCCAAGTCCCAGGGCCCCAGCATTTT; cdr3_aa: CASSQVPGPQHF
clone_size: .; v_call: TRBV3-1/TRBV3-2; d_call: TRBD1; j_call: TRBJ1-6; cdr3_nt: TGTGCCAGCAGTCCCGGGACAGGGGACTCACCCCTCCACTTT; cdr3_aa: CASSPGTGDSPLHF
clone_size: .; v_call: TRBV15; d_call: .; j_call: TRBJ2-1; cdr3_nt: TGTGCCACCAGCAGCAATACTAGATATGAGCAGTTCTTC; cdr3_aa: CATSSNTRYEQFF
clone_size: .; v_call: TRBV7-3; d_call: .; j_call: TRBJ1-1; cdr3_nt: TGTGCCAGCAGCTTAACCGCGAGGGGGAACACTGAAGCTTTCTTT; cdr3_aa: CASSLTARGNTEAFF
clone_size: few; v_call: TRBV4-1; d_call: .; j_call: TRBJ2-7; cdr3_nt: TGCGCCAGCAGCCAAACCGACAGAGCCTACGAGCAGTACTTC; cdr3_aa: CASSQTDRAYEQYF
clone_size: .; v_call: TRBV19; d_call: .; j_call: TRBJ2-7; cdr3_nt: TGTGCCAGTAGTACCACGGACAGAATCTACGAGCAGTACTTC; cdr3_aa: CASSTTDRIYEQYF
clone_size: .; v_call: TRBV7-9; d_call: .; j_call: TRBJ2-1; cdr3_nt: TGTGCCAGCAGCCCTGACAGTGGTCTTACCTACAATGAGCAGTTCTTC; cdr3_aa: CASSPDSGLTYNEQFF
clone_size: .; v_call: TRBV5-5; d_call: TRBD1; j_call: TRBJ1-5; cdr3_nt: TGTGCCAGCAGCTTGGAGGGACAGGGGAGCTTTCCCCAGCATTTT; cdr3_aa: CASSLEGQGSFPQHF
clone_size: few; v_call: TRBV5-1; d_call: .; j_call: TRBJ1-2; cdr3_nt: TGCGCCAGCAGCTTGGAGCAGGGCCTTTACGGCTATGGCTACACCTTC; cdr3_aa: CASSLEQGLYGYGYTF
clone_size: .; v_call: TRBV7-2; d_call: .; j_call: TRBJ1-1; cdr3_nt: TGTGCCAGCAGCTTATTGCAGGGAGACACTGAAGCTTTCTTT; cdr3_aa: CASSLLQGDTEAFF
clone_size: .; v_call: TRBV30; d_call: TRBD1; j_call: TRBJ1-5; cdr3_nt: TGTGCCTGGGACAGGGTCAACCAGCCCCAGCATTTT; cdr3_aa: CAWDRVNQPQHF
clone_size: .; v_call: TRBV7-9; d_call: TRBD1; j_call: TRBJ2-6; cdr3_nt: TGTGCCAGCAGCTCCCACAGGACAGGGGAAGGTTCCGGGGCCAACGTCCTGACTTTC; cdr3_aa: CASSSHRTGEGSGANVLTF
clone_size: .; v_call: TRBV29-1; d_call: .; j_call: TRBJ2-3; cdr3_nt: TGCAGCGTTGGGCTAGCGACAACTGGTGCAGATACGCAGTATTTT; cdr3_aa: CSVGLATTGADTQYF
clone_size: .; v_call: TRBV28; d_call: TRBD1; j_call: TRBJ2-2; cdr3_nt: TGTGCCAGCAGTTTGGATACGGACAGGGGGCACACCGGGGAGCTGTTTTTT; cdr3_aa: CASSLDTDRGHTGELFF
clone_size: .; v_call: TRBV14; d_call: .; j_call: TRBJ2-5; cdr3_nt: TGTGCCAGCAGCCAAGGGGGACAAGAGACCCAGTACTTC; cdr3_aa: CASSQGGQETQYF
clone_size: few; v_call: TRBV3-1/TRBV3-2; d_call: TRBD2; j_call: TRBJ2-3; cdr3_nt: TGTGCCAGCAGCCAAGACGGGAGGGCCACAGATACGCAGTATTTT; cdr3_aa: CASSQDGRATDTQYF
clone_size: .; v_call: TRBV19; d_call: TRBD1; j_call: TRBJ2-3; cdr3_nt: TGTGCCAGTAGTATCTCCAGGGGGACAGATACGCAGTATTTT; cdr3_aa: CASSISRGTDTQYF
clone_size: .; v_call: TRBV5-1; d_call: TRBD1; j_call: TRBJ2-2; cdr3_nt: TGCGCCAGCAGCTTGGATCCAGGGGGCAACACCGGGGAGCTGTTTTTT; cdr3_aa: CASSLDPGGNTGELFF
clone_size: .; v_call: TRBV5-4; d_call: .; j_call: TRBJ1-2; cdr3_nt: TGTGCCAGCAGCTTGGACGGACAGTACTATGGCTACACCTTC; cdr3_aa: CASSLDGQYYGYTF
clone_size: medium-sized; v_call: TRBV5-1; d_call: .; j_call: TRBJ1-1; cdr3_nt: TGCGCCAGCAGCTTGGACAGTCGGAACACTGAAGCTTTCTTT; cdr3_aa: CASSLDSRNTEAFF
clone_size: few; v_call: TRBV6-1; d_call: TRBD1; j_call: TRBJ1-3; cdr3_nt: TGTGCCAGCAGTGAAGGACAGGGTGGAAACACCATATATTTT; cdr3_aa: CASSEGQGGNTIYF
clone_size: few; v_call: TRBV4-2; d_call: TRBD1; j_call: TRBJ1-2; cdr3_nt: TGTGCCAGCAGCCAAGGTCAGACAGGGTCGTATGGCTACACCTTC; cdr3_aa: CASSQGQTGSYGYTF
clone_size: .; v_call: TRBV7-3; d_call: TRBD2; j_call: TRBJ2-5; cdr3_nt: TGTGCCAGCAGCTTATCTAGCGGGATGGGAGAGACCCAGTACTTC; cdr3_aa: CASSLSSGMGETQYF
clone_size: few; v_call: TRBV28; d_call: TRBD2; j_call: TRBJ2-2; cdr3_nt: TGTGCCAGCAGTTTATGGGTGCTAGCGGGAGGGCCCGGGGAGCTGTTTTTT; cdr3_aa: CASSLWVLAGGPGELFF
clone_size: .; v_call: TRBV6-5; d_call: .; j_call: TRBJ2-3; cdr3_nt: TGTGCCAGCAGTTACCAACGGACCCCAGATACGCAGTATTTT; cdr3_aa: CASSYQRTPDTQYF
clone_size: .; v_call: TRBV28; d_call: .; j_call: TRBJ2-7; cdr3_nt: TGTGCCAGCAGTTACGCTGACAGCTACGAGCAGTACTTC; cdr3_aa: CASSYADSYEQYF
clone_size: .; v_call: TRBV10-3; d_call: .; j_call: TRBJ2-7; cdr3_nt: TGTGCCATCAGTGATTTGTACGAGCAGTACTTC; cdr3_aa: CAISDLYEQYF
clone_size: .; v_call: TRBV7-2; d_call: TRBD2; j_call: TRBJ2-1; cdr3_nt: TGTGCCAGCAGCTTAGATGGGACTAGCGGGAGGGTTAGGAATGAGCAGTTCTTC; cdr3_aa: CASSLDGTSGRVRNEQFF
clone_size: .; v_call: TRBV12-3/TRBV12-4; d_call: .; j_call: TRBJ1-2; cdr3_nt: TGTGCCAGCAGTTTCAAGCATGGCTACACCTTC; cdr3_aa: CASSFKHGYTF
clone_size: .; v_call: TRBV14; d_call: TRBD2; j_call: TRBJ2-7; cdr3_nt: TGTGCCAGCAGCCGCTTAGGACTAGCGGGAGGGAGGACCTACGAGCAGTACTTC; cdr3_aa: CASSRLGLAGGRTYEQYF
clone_size: .; v_call: TRBV6-1; d_call: .; j_call: TRBJ2-7; cdr3_nt: TGTGCCAGCAGTGAACCAGGGGACTCCTACGAGCAGTACTTC; cdr3_aa: CASSEPGDSYEQYF
clone_size: .; v_call: TRBV4-1; d_call: TRBD1; j_call: TRBJ1-1; cdr3_nt: TGCGCCAGCACCTATGACCTAGCGACAGGGCAAGGATTATTT; cdr3_aa: CASTYDLATGQGLF
clone_size: .; v_call: TRBV5-4; d_call: .; j_call: TRBJ1-2; cdr3_nt: TGTGCCAGCAGCTTGGATAACTTGGTTTCGGTCTATGGCTACACCTTC; cdr3_aa: CASSLDNLVSVYGYTF
clone_size: .; v_call: TRBV11-3; d_call: TRBD1; j_call: TRBJ2-5; cdr3_nt: TGTGCCAGCAGGGACAGGAGAGGGCAAGAGACCCAGTACTTC; cdr3_aa: CASRDRRGQETQYF
clone_size: .; v_call: TRBV28; d_call: .; j_call: TRBJ2-7; cdr3_nt: TGTGCCAGCAGTTTGCCGAACGAGCAGTACTTC; cdr3_aa: CASSLPNEQYF
clone_size: .; v_call: TRBV29-1; d_call: TRBD2; j_call: TRBJ2-3; cdr3_nt: TGCAGCGTCAAGCGGGAGGCAGATACGCAGTATTTT; cdr3_aa: CSVKREADTQYF
clone_size: .; v_call: TRBV2; d_call: .; j_call: TRBJ2-1; cdr3_nt: TGTGCCAGCATGCAGTACAATGAGCAGTTCTTC; cdr3_aa: CASMQYNEQFF
clone_size: .; v_call: TRBV2; d_call: .; j_call: TRBJ2-3; cdr3_nt: TGTGCCAGCACGGGGACAGATACGCAGTATTTT; cdr3_aa: CASTGTDTQYF
clone_size: .; v_call: TRBV3-1/TRBV3-2; d_call: .; j_call: TRBJ2-7; cdr3_nt: TGTGCCAGCAGCCAAGACTACGAGCAGTACTTC; cdr3_aa: CASSQDYEQYF
clone_size: .; v_call: TRBV20-1; d_call: .; j_call: TRBJ2-1; cdr3_nt: TGCAGTGCTATTGACGAGTTCTACAATGAGCAGTTCTTC; cdr3_aa: CSAIDEFYNEQFF
clone_size: few; v_call: TRBV29-1; d_call: TRBD1; j_call: TRBJ2-5; cdr3_nt: TGCAGCGTGGTCGGGACAGGGGTTCTAGAGACCCAGTACTTC; cdr3_aa: CSVVGTGVLETQYF
clone_size: .; v_call: TRBV21-1; d_call: .; j_call: TRBJ1-1; cdr3_nt: .; cdr3_aa: CASSKAVGQGNTEAFF
clone_size: .; v_call: TRBV7-3; d_call: .; j_call: TRBJ2-1; cdr3_nt: TGTGCCAGCAGCCCTGGGACTTTCTCCTACAATGAGCAGTTCTTC; cdr3_aa: CASSPGTFSYNEQFF
clone_size: .; v_call: TRBV6-1; d_call: .; j_call: TRBJ2-7; cdr3_nt: TGTGCCAGCAGTGAACGGAGGGTCATGGGCGAGCAGTACTTC; cdr3_aa: CASSERRVMGEQYF
clone_size: .; v_call: TRBV6-1; d_call: .; j_call: TRBJ1-2; cdr3_nt: TGTGCCAGCAGTGATCGGGGGACTATTACCTATGGCTACACCTTC; cdr3_aa: CASSDRGTITYGYTF
clone_size: .; v_call: TRBV28; d_call: TRBD2; j_call: TRBJ2-7; cdr3_nt: TGTGCCAGCAGGCGAGGGACTAGCGGGGACTACGAGCAGTACTTC; cdr3_aa: CASRRGTSGDYEQYF
clone_size: once; v_call: TRBV28; d_call: .; j_call: TRBJ2-7; cdr3_nt: TGTGCCAGCAGCCCCCCCCACCCGTTGGACGGGAGAAGATACGAGCAGTACTTC; cdr3_aa: CASSPPHPLDGRRYEQYF
clone_size: .; v_call: TRBV11-3; d_call: TRBD1; j_call: TRBJ2-2; cdr3_nt: TGTGCCAGCAGCGCCTACGTGGGACAGGGGGCATACACCGGGGAGCTGTTTTTT; cdr3_aa: CASSAYVGQGAYTGELFF
clone_size: .; v_call: TRBV10-3; d_call: .; j_call: TRBJ2-7; cdr3_nt: TGTGCCATCAGTGCCCGTGTCGGCGAGCAGTACTTC; cdr3_aa: CAISARVGEQYF